The 18 T cell receptor beta chains in this list originate from one sample, sequenced in a study of blood T cells in healthy people across ages. A second PCR of about 6 to 11 cycles used a sample-barcoded 5' primer and a J-beta primer mix. A single record per CDR3 protein comes from TCRdb applying MiXCR to the 5' RACE reads. The repertoire holds some 860,000 distinct CDR3 sequences, roughly 50% seen once, with 25% to 30% in the top ten. The specimen sequenced was blood. Every receptor here comes from a man aged 35-49 years in good health.

The chain employs TRBV20-1 and TRBJ2-1; possibly TRBD2 for D (5 bases). Trimming stripped 1 base from V and 9 bases from J, with 16 bases between. Germline loops: CDR1 DFQATT, CDR2 SNEGSKA (reference sequence). The CDR3 loop spans 14 amino acids. This CDR3 reads CSARVASRRGEQFF. The CDR3 nucleotides are TGCAGTGCTAGAGTTGCTAGCCGGAGAGGTGAGCAGTTCTTC.

V gene TRBV20-1 combines with J gene TRBJ2-4; 13 bases are shared with TRBD2. The J call may be in error: the DNA end matches TRBJ2-7 better. From germline, CDR1 is DFQATT and CDR2 SNEGSKA (reference sequence). The CDR3 is 15 amino acids. CDR3 amino acids: CSTNLLAGGLGEQYF. In DNA, the CDR3 is TGCAGTACTAACCTACTAGCGGGGGGGCTGGGCGAGCAGTACTTC.

The V and J genes are TRBV24-1 and TRBJ2-7; no clear D. CDR1 KGHDR and CDR2 SFDVKD come from the germline V gene. This CDR3 is built from 17 residues. V lost 5 bases to trimming and J lost 2 bases, with 21 bases between them. The CDR3 bases are TGTGCCACCAGTGGTCCGGCCCCTAAAACTTCGGCCTACGAGCAGTACTTC. This gives the protein CATSGPAPKTSAYEQYF.

In this sample, this clonotype turned up a few times. This rearrangement joins TRBV3-1 to TRBJ1-1; D gene ambiguous. This CDR3 has 14 amino acids. Germline CDR1 is LGHDT and CDR2 is YNNKEL (reference sequence). Deletions cut 0 bases from V and 0 bases from J, with 5 bases between. The CDR3 coding sequence is TGTGCCAGCAGCCAAGAAGGGTTGAACACTGAAGCTTTCTTT. Translating gives CASSQEGLNTEAFF.

The chain joins TRBV6-1 to TRBJ1-2; D is perhaps TRBD1 (6 bases). Trimming removed 3 bases at V and 3 bases at J, with 8 bases between. The germline V gene has CDR1 MNHNS and CDR2 SASEGT. The CDR3 contains 13 residues. The CDR3 sequence: CASSDPGDYGYTF. The CDR3 DNA reads as TGTGCCAGCAGTGATCCAGGGGACTATGGCTACACCTTC.

This clonotype has a handful of counts. V gene TRBV5-5 combines with J gene TRBJ2-6; TRBD1 agrees at 8 bases. The CDR3 totals 17 residues. With 2 bases clipped from V and 3 bases from J, the junction kept 7 bases outside the gene matches. CDR1 and CDR2 (germline): SGHKS, YYEKEE (reference sequence). The CDR3 DNA is TGTGCCAGCAGCTTCTCCTCAGGGGGCGGTGGGGCCAACGTCCTGACTTTC. This gives the protein CASSFSSGGGGANVLTF.

V is TRBV28 and J is TRBJ2-3, with D tentatively TRBD2 (6 bases). CDR1 is MDHEN, CDR2 SYDVKM, per germline. CDR3 length: 15 residues. The V end was cut by 6 bases, the J end by 6 bases, with 19 bases between. The CDR3 region has the DNA TGTGCCAGCAGCCTGAAGGGCGGGGTATTTGATACGCAGTATTTT. It codes for CASSLKGGVFDTQYF.

This chain connects TRBV2 to TRBJ2-5; D gene ambiguous. The J call may not be correct, given that the DNA end is closer to TRBJ2-4. Germline assignment: CDR1 SNHLY and CDR2 FYNNEI. The CDR3 spans 14 residues. The CDR3 loop reads CASRGADGKNIQYF. The CDR3 coding sequence is TGTGCCAGCAGGGGTGCTGACGGCAAAAACATTCAGTACTTC.

The rearrangement joins TRBV4-2 to TRBJ2-4; 12 nucleotides agree with TRBD1. With V trimmed by 4 bases and J by 0 bases, 16 bases remained unmatched. CDR3 size: 21 residues. Germline V gene data show CDR1 as LGHNA and CDR2 as YNFKEQ. In nucleotides, the CDR3 is TGTGCCAGCAGCCGCCGGTCCCCGGGACAGGGGGCCAGAATAGCCAAAAACATTCAGTACTTC. It yields the protein CASSRRSPGQGARIAKNIQYF.

This chain's CDR3 is CSAGWDRNTEAFF. The CDR3, as DNA: TGCAGTGCTGGATGGGACAGGAACACTGAAGCTTTCTTT. The chain carries TRBV20-1 and TRBJ1-1; 7 bases match TRBD1. With 5 bases clipped from V and 1 base from J, the junction kept 4 bases outside the gene matches. The length of the CDR3 is 13 residues. Per the germline V gene, CDR1 is DFQATT and CDR2 is SNEGSKA (reference sequence).

The chain carries TRBV2 and TRBJ2-7; TRBD1 or TRBD2 may be the D gene (5 bases each). Germline loops: CDR1 SNHLY, CDR2 FYNNEI. The CDR3 length is 15 residues. Trimming cost V 3 bases and J 6 bases, with 18 bases left between them. The CDR3 sequence is CASSETGTAPSEQYF. CDR3 DNA sequence: TGTGCCAGCAGTGAGACGGGGACCGCCCCCTCCGAGCAGTACTTC.

V is TRBV4-2 and J is TRBJ2-5, with D maybe TRBD1 (6 bases). The CDR3 totals 15 residues. CDR1 LGHNA and CDR2 YNFKEQ come from the germline V gene. Trimming left V 0 bases short and J 2 bases short, with 10 bases between. Here the CDR3 DNA reads TGTGCCAGCAGCCAAGAGGGACAAAGGCAAGAGACCCAGTACTTC. Translating gives CASSQEGQRQETQYF.

The chain has TRBV2 and TRBJ2-7; D is unresolved. The CDR3 runs 12 residues. CDR1 and CDR2 (germline): SNHLY, FYNNEI. Trimming shortened V by 2 bases and J by 3 bases, and 5 bases separated the two germline ends. CDR3 residues: CASSEQDYEQYF. CDR3 DNA: TGTGCCAGCAGTGAACAGGACTACGAGCAGTACTTC.

This clonotype was seen a handful of times. The chain recombines TRBV5-1 with TRBJ1-2; possible D gene TRBD1, 6 bases. V lost 4 bases and J lost 3, with 16 bases in between. The CDR3 has 15 amino acids. CDR1 SGHRS and CDR2 YFSETQ come from the germline V gene. The CDR3 DNA follows: TGCGCCAGCAGCCCGGACGGGGGGCTCGACTATGGCTACACCTTC. Its protein is CASSPDGGLDYGYTF.

The chain is built from TRBV29-1 and TRBJ2-1; no clear D gene. Germline V CDR1 and CDR2: SQVTM, ANQGSEA. The CDR3 runs to 15 residues. With 3 bases removed from V and 0 bases from J, the gap between germline ends came to 12 bases. In DNA, the CDR3 is TGCAGCGTTGACAGGTTAGATAGCTCCTACAATGAGCAGTTCTTC. Amino acid sequence: CSVDRLDSSYNEQFF.

This clonotype came up once. The chain couples TRBV5-1 to TRBJ2-7, with 13 bases matching TRBD2. V gave up 1 base and J gave up 2 bases; unmatched junction bases: 9. Germline-derived CDR1 and CDR2 are SGHRS and YFSETQ. CDR3 length: 18 amino acids. In DNA, the CDR3 is TGCGCCAGCAGCTTGTTGGGGACTAGCGGGATTCAAACCTACGAGCAGTACTTC. Protein sequence: CASSLLGTSGIQTYEQYF.

V usage is TRBV29-1 and J usage is TRBJ2-2; possibly TRBD1 for D (6 bases). Germline CDR1 is SQVTM and CDR2 is ANQGSEA. V shed 5 bases and J shed 3 bases, with 10 bases lying between them. The CDR3 length is 13 residues. This chain's CDR3 is CSVQGSYTGELFF. CDR3 coding DNA: TGCAGCGTTCAGGGGTCCTACACCGGGGAGCTGTTTTTT.

The chain uses TRBV6-1 and TRBJ1-2, with D possibly TRBD1 on 5 matching bases. The CDR3 is 17 residues long. Germline loops: CDR1 MNHNS, CDR2 SASEGT. Trimming pared 5 bases from V and 5 bases from J, leaving 24 bases between. In nucleotides, the CDR3 is TGTGCCAGCAGTCTTGCTACAGGTGGTGGCCCGTCATATGGCTACACCTTC. Translation gives CASSLATGGGPSYGYTF.